These 25 T cell receptor beta chains were sequenced from one sample in a study of blood T cell repertoires in COVID-19. The protocol was immunoSEQ multiplex PCR, while the TCRdb copy is restricted to in-frame clones and leaves out a portion. The table records some 72,000 clones, around 86% of them present only once. The sequencing input was peripheral blood. The receptors originated from a man between 50 and 59 years old with active or convalescent COVID-19.

J is TRBJ2-1 and V is TRBV7-2; 11 bases map to TRBD2. The germline CDR1 and CDR2 sequences are SGHTA and FQGNSA. Losses at the gene ends were 2 bases for V and 11 bases for J; bases not matched to a gene: 2. The CDR3 loop spans 13 amino acids. DNA of the CDR3: TGTGCCAGCAGCTTAAGGACTAGCGGGCAGCAGTTCTTC. This gives the protein CASSLRTSGQQFF.

The CDR3 is CASRPSGQRRETQYF. CDR3 DNA: TGTGCCAGTAGACCTAGCGGGCAAAGGAGGGAGACCCAGTACTTC. V usage is TRBV19 and J usage is TRBJ2-5; 8 positions match TRBD2. CDR1 and CDR2 from the germline V gene are LNHDA and SQIVND (reference sequence). CDR3 size: 15 residues. Germline trimming cut 6 bases from V and 5 bases from J; bases unmatched to any gene: 11. Full variable domain (rest looked up from reference TRBV19 and TRBJ2-5): DGGITQSPKYLFRKEGQNVTLSCEQNLNHDAMYWYRQDPGQGLRLIYYSQIVNDFQKGDIAEGYSVSREKKESFPLTVTSAQKNPTAFYLCASRPSGQRRETQYFGPGTRLLVL.

A single count supports this clone. This chain connects TRBV4-3 to TRBJ2-1; D is uncertain. V was shortened by 1 base and J by 9 bases, with 13 bases between the two germline ends. Germline-derived CDR1 and CDR2 are LGHNA and YSLEER. The CDR3 runs to 14 residues. The CDR3 region is CASSQGPESVEQFF. CDR3 nucleotides: TGCGCCAGCAGCCAAGGCCCGGAGAGTGTTGAGCAGTTCTTC.

V usage is TRBV7-8 and J usage is TRBJ2-7, with 8 bases fitting TRBD2. V lost 5 bases, J lost 4 bases, and 13 bases stayed unmatched. CDR1 and CDR2 from the germline V gene are SGHVS and FQNEAQ. The CDR3 consists of 16 residues. CDR3 sequence reads: CASSPGKAGDKYEQYF. The CDR3 coding sequence is TGTGCCAGCAGCCCCGGAAAAGCGGGGGATAAGTACGAGCAGTACTTC.

The chain carries TRBV7-6 and TRBJ2-7, with 7 bases aligning to TRBD1. The CDR3 consists of 14 residues. V shed 5 bases and J 2 bases; nucleotides not matched to a gene: 6. In germline, CDR1 is SGHVS, CDR2 FNYEAQ. The chain's CDR3 is CASSATGSAYEQYF. The CDR3 nucleotides read TGTGCCAGCAGCGCGACAGGGAGCGCCTACGAGCAGTACTTC.

The J gene is TRBJ2-3, the V gene TRBV6-5; tentative D call: TRBD1 (6 bases). Trimming took off 8 bases at V and 4 bases at J, with 16 bases between the two ends. The V gene's germline CDR1 is MNHEY and CDR2 SVGAGI. The CDR3 runs 14 residues. The CDR3 is CASVQGSAADTQYF. Written as DNA, the CDR3 is TGTGCCAGCGTACAGGGCAGTGCAGCAGATACGCAGTATTTT.

The rearrangement joins TRBV9 to TRBJ2-5, with a tentative D call TRBD1 (5 bases). The germline V gene has CDR1 SGDLS and CDR2 YYNGEE. CDR3 length: 13 residues. V was cut by 0 bases and J by 5 bases, with 8 bases left in between. The CDR3 DNA is TGTGCCAGCAGCGTAGCCCCAGGGGAGACCCAGTACTTC. Translation gives CASSVAPGETQYF.

The chain uses TRBV4-2 and TRBJ1-5; D call uncertain. CDR3 length: 19 amino acids. Between the trimmed V and J ends, which lost 1 base and 1 base, there was a span of 20 bases. Germline-derived CDR1 and CDR2 are LGHNA and YNFKEQ. The CDR3 DNA sequence: TGTGCCAGCAGCCAAGTTGCCCCATTAGTACGGGTCAGCAATCAGCCCCAGCATTTT. Protein: CASSQVAPLVRVSNQPQHF.

This clone was observed a handful of times. V is TRBV9 and J is TRBJ2-1; 7 bases agree with TRBD1. Losses at the gene ends were 6 bases for V and 0 bases for J; bases not matched to a gene: 6. This CDR3 is built from 15 residues. Germline values: CDR1 SGDLS, CDR2 YYNGEE. The CDR3 nucleotides read TGTGCCAGCACCAAAGGGGGCAGCTCCTACAATGAGCAGTTCTTC. Translating it yields CASTKGGSSYNEQFF.

This chain links TRBV9 with TRBJ2-3; D might be TRBD1 (5 bases). Trimming took 4 bases from V and 4 from J, leaving 13 bases between them. The CDR3 covers 14 residues. Germline V gives CDR1 SGDLS, CDR2 YYNGEE. This CDR3 reads CASSPQSGSDTQYF. The CDR3 DNA reads as TGTGCCAGCAGCCCCCAGTCAGGGTCAGATACGCAGTATTTT.

The chain recombines TRBV6-5 with TRBJ1-6; tentatively, D is TRBD1 (5 bases). In germline, CDR1 is MNHEY, CDR2 SVGAGI. This CDR3 has 15 residues. Trimming cost V 5 bases and J 1 base, with 9 bases left between them. The DNA for the CDR3 is TGTGCCAGCAGTAAGGAGGGGTCCTATAATTCACCCCTCCACTTT. It yields the protein CASSKEGSYNSPLHF.

J is TRBJ2-2 and V is TRBV28, with 8 bases lining up with TRBD1. The CDR3 totals 15 residues. CDR1 is MDHEN and CDR2 is SYDVKM in the germline V gene. Trimming at V came to 7 bases and at J to 7 bases, leaving 11 bases not matched to a gene. The CDR3 here is CASTHLTGAGGELFF. The DNA for the CDR3 is TGTGCCAGCACCCATCTGACAGGGGCGGGCGGGGAGCTGTTTTTT.

This clone was picked up one time. V and J are TRBV7-2 and TRBJ2-7; TRBD2 agrees at 7 bases. Germline loops: CDR1 SGHTA, CDR2 FQGNSA. The CDR3 consists of 15 residues. V gave up 2 bases and J gave up 4 bases; unmatched junction bases: 8. The CDR3 protein is CASSLPNRGGYEQYF. CDR3 in DNA: TGTGCCAGCAGCTTACCCAACCGGGGAGGGTACGAGCAGTACTTC.

The V and J genes are TRBV11-2 and TRBJ2-1; D may be TRBD1 (6 bases). Looked up from germline, CDR1 is SGHAT and CDR2 is FQNNGV. The CDR3 contains 17 residues. V was trimmed by 5 bases and J by 5 bases, leaving 22 bases between them. CDR3: CASSPSLGQTGNNEQFF. The CDR3, as DNA: TGTGCCAGCAGCCCTTCCTTGGGCCAAACAGGGAACAATGAGCAGTTCTTC.

This clone appeared a single time. V usage is TRBV3-1 (or the pseudogene TRBV3-2) and J usage is TRBJ1-1, with D unclear. The CDR3 spans 12 residues. Germline CDR1 and CDR2: LGHDT and YNNKEL (reference sequence). With 1 base removed from V and 5 bases from J, the gap between germline ends came to 5 bases. The CDR3 coding sequence is TGTGCCAGCAGCCAAGCCAGGACTGAAGCTTTCTTT. This codes for CASSQARTEAFF.

V usage is TRBV27 and J usage is TRBJ1-6; D is ambiguous. V shed 6 bases and J shed 8 bases, with 11 bases lying between them. CDR1 and CDR2 (germline): MNHEY, SMNVEV (reference sequence). The CDR3 has 13 amino acids. The DNA of the CDR3 is TGTGCCAGCAGAGGCAGGTGGGATTCACCCCTCCACTTT. Its protein is CASRGRWDSPLHF.

This chain connects TRBV7-9 to TRBJ1-1; a possible D gene is TRBD1 (5 bases). Germline V lookup: CDR1 SEHNR, CDR2 FQNEAQ (reference sequence). CDR3 size: 15 residues. Trimming removed 5 bases from V and 0 bases from J, with 13 bases in between. The CDR3 bases are TGTGCCAGCAGCCCCCAGGGTGCCATGAACACTGAAGCTTTCTTT. Its translation is CASSPQGAMNTEAFF.

This chain links TRBV15 with TRBJ2-1, with 8 bases identical to TRBD2. CDR1 is LNHNV and CDR2 is YYDKDF in the germline V gene (reference sequence). The CDR3 spans 15 residues. Germline trimming cut 4 bases from V and 0 bases from J; bases unmatched to any gene: 2. This CDR3 is CATSIGRGSYNEQFF. For the CDR3, the DNA is TGTGCCACCAGCATCGGGAGGGGCTCCTACAATGAGCAGTTCTTC.

The chain has TRBV5-1 and TRBJ2-5; D is perhaps TRBD2 (6 bases). The V gene's germline CDR1 is SGHRS and CDR2 YFSETQ. This CDR3 region has 14 residues. The V end lost 4 bases, the J end lost 3 bases, and 13 bases lay between the germline ends. The CDR3 sequence: CASSLGSGEETQYF. CDR3 nucleotide sequence: TGCGCCAGCAGCCTTGGGTCGGGGGAAGAGACCCAGTACTTC.

The chain combines TRBV7-9 with TRBJ2-1, with a possible D match to TRBD2 (7 bases). Deletions cut 5 bases from V and 6 bases from J, with 20 bases between. CDR1 and CDR2 (germline): SEHNR, FQNEAQ (reference sequence). This CDR3 comprises 16 residues. CDR3 in amino acids: CASSPPSGGAINEQFF. DNA of the CDR3: TGTGCCAGCAGCCCACCCTCGGGGGGCGCAATCAATGAGCAGTTCTTC.

This chain connects TRBV4-1 to TRBJ1-2, with D perhaps TRBD1 (6 bases). The germline V gene encodes CDR1 MGHRA and CDR2 YSYEKL. The CDR3 runs to 14 residues. Trimming removed 3 bases at V and 3 bases at J, with 11 bases between. The DNA for the CDR3 is TGCGCCAGCAGCCAGATACAGGGAGACTATGGCTACACCTTC. This translates into CASSQIQGDYGYTF.

The chain recombines TRBV19 with TRBJ2-1; 12 bases map to TRBD2. The CDR3 totals 17 residues. Germline loops: CDR1 LNHDA, CDR2 SQIVND (reference sequence). With V trimmed by 3 bases and J by 7 bases, 10 bases remained unmatched. CDR3 sequence (DNA): TGTGCCAGTAGTATTCTAGCGGGGGGGCAGAGTGAGAATGAGCAGTTCTTC. Translating it yields CASSILAGGQSENEQFF.

This clone is a singleton in its sample. V usage is TRBV6-6 and J usage is TRBJ2-3; 9 bases are a match to TRBD1. Germline CDR1 is MNHNY and CDR2 is SVGAGI (reference sequence). CDR3 length: 15 amino acids. V was pared by 0 bases and J by 5 bases, with 3 bases of the junction left unmatched. CDR3 in amino acids: CASSYSSTGGDTQYF. The DNA for the CDR3 is TGTGCCAGCAGTTACTCGTCGACAGGGGGAGATACGCAGTATTTT.

This sequence joins TRBV7-2 and TRBJ2-4; 12 positions agree with TRBD1. The germline CDR1 and CDR2 sequences are SGHTA and FQGNSA. This CDR3 region has 16 residues. With 4 bases clipped from V and 1 base from J, the junction kept 2 bases outside the gene matches. Here the CDR3 DNA reads TGTGCCAGCAGCTCGGGACAGGGGGCGGCCAAAAACATTCAGTACTTC. It codes for CASSSGQGAAKNIQYF.

This sequence joins TRBV6-2 or TRBV6-3 and TRBJ2-7; the D gene is possibly TRBD2 (5 bases). The germline V and J ends were trimmed by 2 bases and 3 bases, with 11 bases remaining between them. Germline CDR1 is MNHEY and CDR2 is SVGEGT. The length of the CDR3 is 14 residues. The CDR3 DNA reads TGTGCCAGCAGTTACGAGGGTTTGAACTACGAGCAGTACGTC. It encodes CASSYEGLNYEQYV.